This record looks at one T cell receptor (beta chain) sequence and its context. The antigen is not known. UMI-labeled TRB cDNA libraries were prepared by 5' RACE. TCRdb reanalyzed the 5' RACE reads and collapses them to one entry per CDR3 protein, without DNA. The sample has roughly 40,000 distinct CDR3 sequences. A CD45RO-CCR7+CD27+CD95- profile was what naive CD8+ T cells displayed. These data originate in a study of CXCR3-negative and CXCR3-positive naive CD8 T cells. Points from the study as a whole: When CXCR3-positive naive cells were set against CXCR3-negative naive cells, the former had more hydrophobic TRB CDR3s.

The TCR was taken from a human donor in good health. Some clones in this sample may be carry-over from other donors' samples. The sequenced sample was naive CXCR3- CD8+ T cells from blood. The subset here: CD45RO-CCR7+CD27+CD95- naive CD8+ T cells lacking CXCR3 (TNR3-).

The CDR3 reads CSVVAVSLDTQYF. This sequence joins TRBV29-1 and TRBJ2-3. Germline V CDR1 and CDR2: SQVTM, ANQGSEA. This CDR3 spans 13 amino acids.